The rows below give T cell receptor beta chains drawn from one sample of a study of blood T cells in healthy people across ages. TCRdb re-derived calls from the 5' RACE reads in MiXCR, one entry per CDR3 protein. The repertoire holds fewer than 700,000 distinct CDR3 sequences, roughly two fifths seen once, with around 30% in the top ten. The sequenced sample was blood. The receptor set was obtained from a man older than 75 in good health. The CDR3 runs from the conserved cysteine through the conserved F or W. D genes are given only for firm matches. The size of a clone is reported for some rows only, either as once, few or many, or as a class for expanded clones.

V	size	J	D	CDR3	DNA
TRBV3-1	-	TRBJ2-7	-	CASSQGARGYEQYF	TGTGCCAGCAGCCAAGGAGCCCGAGGTTACGAGCAGTACTTC
TRBV20-1	-	TRBJ1-2	-	CSALIGRDYGYTF	TGCAGTGCGCTAATAGGTCGGGACTATGGCTACACCTTC
TRBV29-1	few	TRBJ2-2	-	CSSTGPKGHTGELFF	TGCAGCTCTACCGGGCCCAAAGGGCACACCGGGGAGCTGTTTTTT
TRBV4-1	few	TRBJ1-5	TRBD1	CASRPTQTGADQPQHF	TGCGCCAGCAGACCGACTCAGACAGGGGCCGATCAGCCCCAGCATTTT
TRBV6-2/TRBV6-3	many	TRBJ2-7	-	CASSYTYEQYF	TGTGCCAGCAGCTATACCTACGAGCAGTACTTC
TRBV21-1	-	TRBJ1-5	-	CASSKDRTNQPQHF	TGTGCCAGCAGCAAAGACAGAACCAATCAGCCCCAGCATTTT
TRBV28	few	TRBJ2-3	TRBD2	CASSSPAGGSDTQYF	TGTGCCAGCAGCTCACCAGCGGGGGGGTCGGATACGCAGTATTTT
TRBV2	-	TRBJ2-7	TRBD2	CASSEILLAGGRHEQYF	TGTGCCAGCAGCGAGATTCTACTAGCGGGAGGGCGTCACGAGCAGTACTTC
TRBV7-2	-	TRBJ1-1	-	CASNLQGLNTEAFF	TGTGCCAGCAATCTTCAGGGGTTGAACACTGAAGCTTTCTTT
TRBV10-3	-	TRBJ2-3	-	CAIRDSLFPDTQYF	TGTGCCATCAGGGACAGCCTTTTCCCAGATACGCAGTATTTT
TRBV5-1	-	TRBJ1-1	TRBD1	CASEKGQGSRAFF	TGCGCCAGCGAAAAGGGACAGGGCAGCCGGGCTTTCTTT
TRBV7-2	few	TRBJ2-4	-	CASRGLGGENIQYF	TGTGCCAGCAGGGGTCTTGGGGGTGAAAACATTCAGTACTTC
TRBV24-1	once	TRBJ2-1	TRBD1	CATMRDRVYEQFF	TGTGCCACCATGCGGGACAGGGTGTATGAGCAGTTCTTC
TRBV20-1	-	TRBJ2-7	-	CSARDPDSYEQYF	TGCAGTGCTAGAGATCCGGATTCCTACGAGCAGTACTTC
TRBV28	-	TRBJ1-1	-	CASRPWQGGTEAFF	TGTGCCAGCAGGCCTTGGCAGGGAGGCACTGAAGCTTTCTTT
TRBV27	few	TRBJ2-6	-	CASSPWQGGANVLTF	TGTGCCAGCAGTCCCTGGCAGGGGGGGGCCAACGTCCTGACTTTC
TRBV4-3	few	TRBJ2-7	TRBD1	CASSHDGQGIYEQYF	TGCGCCAGCAGCCACGACGGACAGGGGATTTACGAGCAGTACTTC
TRBV29-1	many	TRBJ2-3	-	CSVTNPTGDTQYF	TGCAGCGTAACGAACCCCACCGGGGATACGCAGTATTTT
TRBV29-1	few	TRBJ1-1	-	CSVREGGGGTEAFF	TGCAGCGTTCGGGAGGGCGGAGGAGGCACTGAAGCTTTCTTT
TRBV2	-	TRBJ1-2	TRBD1	CASSGDSDYGYTF	TGTGCCAGCAGTGGGGACAGCGACTATGGCTACACCTTC
TRBV20-1	few	TRBJ2-5	-	CSARQNPSETQYF	TGCAGTGCTAGACAGAACCCGTCGGAGACCCAGTACTTC
TRBV9	-	TRBJ2-3	-	CASSVGNTQYF	TGTGCCAGCAGCGTAGGGAATACGCAGTATTTT
TRBV5-1	many	TRBJ2-5	TRBD2	CASSPGTSGETQYF	TGCGCCAGCAGCCCAGGGACTAGCGGAGAGACCCAGTACTTC
TRBV3-1	few	TRBJ2-5	-	CASSQFLAAYQETQYF	TGTGCCAGCAGCCAATTCCTAGCCGCGTACCAAGAGACCCAGTACTTC
TRBV15	-	TRBJ1-1	-	CATSRDVPTKTGEAFF	TGTGCCACCAGCAGAGATGTGCCCACGAAGACGGGTGAAGCTTTCTTT
TRBV29-1	once	TRBJ2-1	-	CSTSRAEKDEQFF	TGCAGCACTTCGCGAGCAGAAAAAGATGAGCAGTTCTTC
TRBV25-1	many	TRBJ2-4	-	CASSEGGLAKNIQYF	TGTGCCAGCAGTGAGGGAGGATTAGCCAAAAACATTCAGTACTTC
TRBV4-3	-	TRBJ2-3	TRBD2	CASSQGGRGLSDTQYF	TGCGCCAGCAGCCAAGGCGGGAGGGGGCTCTCGGATACGCAGTATTTT
TRBV7-2	few	TRBJ2-1	TRBD2	CASSRDSGTSPPAQFF	TGTGCCAGCAGCCGGGATTCCGGGACTAGTCCCCCGGCGCAGTTCTTC
TRBV18	-	TRBJ1-1	TRBD1	CASSDGTGTTEAFF	TGTGCCAGCTCAGACGGGACAGGGACCACTGAAGCTTTCTTT
TRBV20-1	-	TRBJ2-1	TRBD2	CSASIVAGGPGYNEQFF	TGCAGTGCTAGTATAGTAGCGGGAGGGCCGGGTTACAATGAGCAGTTCTTC
TRBV19	-	TRBJ1-4	-	CASSIDAGSGEKLFF	TGTGCCAGTAGTATAGATGCCGGAAGCGGTGAAAAACTGTTTTTT
TRBV12-3/TRBV12-4	few	TRBJ2-5	-	CASSVLGAGETQYF	TGTGCCAGCAGTGTTCTCGGTGCAGGGGAGACCCAGTACTTC
TRBV9	few	TRBJ1-2	TRBD1	CASNPMTGGYGYTF	TGTGCCAGCAACCCTATGACAGGGGGCTATGGCTACACCTTC
TRBV4-1	-	TRBJ1-5	TRBD1	CASSQYRGPYNQPQHF	TGCGCCAGCAGCCAATATAGGGGGCCTTACAATCAGCCCCAGCATTTT
TRBV28	many	TRBJ2-1	-	CASSLRLIGDEQFF	TGTGCCAGCAGTTTACGGTTGATAGGAGATGAGCAGTTCTTC
TRBV29-1	-	TRBJ2-7	TRBD1	CSVSGTGGKSYNEQYF	TGCAGCGTCTCCGGGACAGGGGGCAAGTCCTACAATGAGCAGTACTTC
TRBV7-9	-	TRBJ2-1	TRBD2	CASSTGLAGGIKEQFF	TGTGCCAGCAGCACCGGACTAGCGGGGGGGATCAAAGAGCAGTTCTTC
TRBV3-1	-	TRBJ2-7	TRBD2	CASSQPPGTTRSYEQYF	TGTGCCAGCAGCCAACCCCCCGGGACTACCAGATCCTACGAGCAGTACTTC
TRBV7-2	-	TRBJ2-1	-	CASSTQTVYNEQFF	TGTGCCAGCAGCACCCAGACAGTATACAATGAGCAGTTCTTC
TRBV12-3/TRBV12-4	few	TRBJ1-3	TRBD1	CASSRDRHSGNTIYF	TGTGCCAGCAGTCGGGACAGACACTCTGGAAACACCATATATTTT
TRBV12-3/TRBV12-4	-	TRBJ2-1	TRBD2	CPSSPQTSVETQFF	TGTCCCAGCAGTCCTCAGACTAGCGTAGAGACCCAGTTCTTC
TRBV7-9	-	TRBJ2-7	TRBD1	CASSRRQGEPYEQYF	TGTGCCAGCAGCCGTCGACAGGGGGAACCCTACGAGCAGTACTTC
TRBV9	few	TRBJ2-1	-	CASSVSSSYNEQFF	TGTGCCAGCAGCGTATCCTCCTCCTACAATGAGCAGTTCTTC
TRBV12-3/TRBV12-4	few	TRBJ1-4	-	CASSFLTVNEKLFF	TGTGCCAGCAGTTTTTTGACAGTTAATGAAAAACTGTTTTTT
TRBV2	-	TRBJ2-5	-	CASSAGTLSYNEQYF	TGTGCCAGCAGTGCAGGGACATTGTCCTACAATGAGCAGTACTTC
TRBV6-2/TRBV6-3	few	TRBJ2-6	-	CASSPVGRYAGANVLTF	TGTGCCAGCAGTCCTGTGGGACGTTATGCTGGGGCCAACGTCCTGACTTTC
TRBV27	-	TRBJ1-2	-	CASSPLSYGYTF	TGTGCCAGCAGCCCTCTCAGCTATGGCTACACCTTC
TRBV3-1	many	TRBJ1-5	TRBD1	CASSQTRGFNQPQHF	TGTGCCAGCAGCCAGACCAGGGGGTTCAATCAGCCCCAGCATTTT
TRBV11-3	-	TRBJ2-3	TRBD2	CASSFNGRASHNTQYF	TGTGCCAGCAGCTTTAACGGGAGGGCCTCACATAATACGCAGTATTTT
TRBV5-1	few	TRBJ2-5	TRBD2	CASSFQTSGRGRKTQYF	TGCGCCAGCAGCTTTCAGACTAGCGGGAGGGGGAGAAAGACCCAGTACTTC
TRBV7-2	-	TRBJ2-3	-	CASSLESAPAYTQYF	TGTGCCAGCAGCTTAGAGTCGGCTCCAGCATATACGCAGTATTTT
TRBV5-6	few	TRBJ1-5	TRBD1	CASSSGTASNQPQHF	TGTGCCAGCAGCTCTGGGACAGCCTCGAATCAGCCCCAGCATTTT
TRBV21-1	few	TRBJ2-3	-	CASSKTAGVTDTQYF	TGTGCCAGCAGCAAAACGGCGGGAGTTACAGATACGCAGTATTTT
TRBV7-2	few	TRBJ2-3	TRBD2	CASSPTSGGAGDTQYF	TGTGCCAGCAGCCCAACTAGCGGGGGGGCAGGAGATACGCAGTATTTT
TRBV15	-	TRBJ2-3	-	CATSREGRSAETQYF	TGTGCCACCAGCAGAGAGGGGCGGAGCGCAGAGACGCAGTATTTT
TRBV7-2	-	TRBJ1-6	TRBD1	CTSSTGQGGIGPLHF	TGTACCAGCAGCACCGGACAGGGGGGAATAGGACCCCTCCACTTT
TRBV4-1	-	TRBJ1-1	-	CASSQIGGRDTEAFF	TGCGCCAGCAGCCAAATCGGGGGAAGAGACACTGAAGCTTTCTTT